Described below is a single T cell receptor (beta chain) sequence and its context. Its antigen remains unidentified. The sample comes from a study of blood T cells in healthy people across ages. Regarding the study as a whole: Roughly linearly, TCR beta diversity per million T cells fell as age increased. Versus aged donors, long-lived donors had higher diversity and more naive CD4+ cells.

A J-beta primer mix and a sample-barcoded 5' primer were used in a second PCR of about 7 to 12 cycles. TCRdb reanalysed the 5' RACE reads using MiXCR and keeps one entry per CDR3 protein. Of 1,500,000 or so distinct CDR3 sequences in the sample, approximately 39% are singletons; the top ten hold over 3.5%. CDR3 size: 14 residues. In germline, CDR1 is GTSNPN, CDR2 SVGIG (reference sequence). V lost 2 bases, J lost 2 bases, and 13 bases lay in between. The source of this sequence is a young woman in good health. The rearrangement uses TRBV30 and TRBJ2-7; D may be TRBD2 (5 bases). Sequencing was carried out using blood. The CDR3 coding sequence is TGTGCCTGGAGTCCGGTCCGAGGGACCTACGAGCAGTACTTC. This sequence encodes CAWSPVRGTYEQYF.